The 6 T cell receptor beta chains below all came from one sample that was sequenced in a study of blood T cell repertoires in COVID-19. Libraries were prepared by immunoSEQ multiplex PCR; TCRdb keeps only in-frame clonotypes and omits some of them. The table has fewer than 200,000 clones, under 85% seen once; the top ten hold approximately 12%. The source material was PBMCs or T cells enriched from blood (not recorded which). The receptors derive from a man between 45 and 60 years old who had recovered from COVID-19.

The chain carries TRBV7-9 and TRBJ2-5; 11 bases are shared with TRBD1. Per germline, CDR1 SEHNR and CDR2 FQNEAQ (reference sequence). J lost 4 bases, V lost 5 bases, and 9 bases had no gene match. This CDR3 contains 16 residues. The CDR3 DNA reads TGTGCCAGCAGCCTTAGGACAGGGGGCGCGGGAGAGACCCAGTACTTC. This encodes CASSLRTGGAGETQYF.

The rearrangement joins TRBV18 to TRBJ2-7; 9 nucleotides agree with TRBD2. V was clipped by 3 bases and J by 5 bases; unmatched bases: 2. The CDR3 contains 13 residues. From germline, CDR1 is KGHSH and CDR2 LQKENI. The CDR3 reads CASSPGLANEQYF. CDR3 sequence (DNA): TGTGCCAGCTCACCGGGACTAGCAAACGAGCAGTACTTC.

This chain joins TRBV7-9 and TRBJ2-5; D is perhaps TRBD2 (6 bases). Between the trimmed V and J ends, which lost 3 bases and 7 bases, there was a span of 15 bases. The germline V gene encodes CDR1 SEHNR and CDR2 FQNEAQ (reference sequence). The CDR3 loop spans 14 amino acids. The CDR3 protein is CASSFAGRVGTQYF. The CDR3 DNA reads TGTGCCAGCAGCTTTGCGGGGCGCGTAGGGACCCAGTACTTC.

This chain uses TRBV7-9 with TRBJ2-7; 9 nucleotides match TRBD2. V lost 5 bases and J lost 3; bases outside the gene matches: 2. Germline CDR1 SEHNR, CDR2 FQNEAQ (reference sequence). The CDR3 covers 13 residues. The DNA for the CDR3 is TGTGCCAGCAGCCGAGCGGGGGGCTACGAGCAGTACTTC. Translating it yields CASSRAGGYEQYF.

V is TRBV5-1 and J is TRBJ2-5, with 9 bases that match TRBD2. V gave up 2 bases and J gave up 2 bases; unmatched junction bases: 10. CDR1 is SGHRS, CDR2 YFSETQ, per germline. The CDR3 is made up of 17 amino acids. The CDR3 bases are TGCGCCAGCAGCTTTTCATACGGGGCGGGGGGGCAAGAGACCCAGTACTTC. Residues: CASSFSYGAGGQETQYF.

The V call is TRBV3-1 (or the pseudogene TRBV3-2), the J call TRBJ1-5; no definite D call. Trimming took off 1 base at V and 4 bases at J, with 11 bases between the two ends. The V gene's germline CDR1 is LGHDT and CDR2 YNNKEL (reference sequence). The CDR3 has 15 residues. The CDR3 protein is CASSQGSRQNQPQHF. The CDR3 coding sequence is TGTGCCAGCAGCCAAGGAAGTCGTCAGAATCAGCCCCAGCATTTT.